This T cell receptor (beta chain) was sequenced for a study of blood T cell repertoires in COVID-19. Study-level background: Acute and convalescent COVID-19 specimens originated in the United States, Italy and Spain. PBMCs, B-cell-depleted T cells, or T cells provided the cDNA or gDNA that made up the material.

The CDR3 spans 18 residues. Unmatched junction bases numbered 18, after V lost 6 bases and J lost 6 bases. Germline CDR1 MNHEY, CDR2 SVGEGT. Authors' analysis steps: The authors estimated nucleated cell counts from reference gene primer amplification. Sequencing was performed with immunoSEQ multiplex PCR; in TCRdb, only in-frame clones are kept and a portion is missing. That table supplies the V and J calls and clone size; D and trimming were determined from the DNA. The data hold about 99,000 clones, with 75% to 85% observed a single time. The specimen was peripheral blood. V is TRBV6-2 or TRBV6-3 and J is TRBJ2-1; 9 nucleotides agree with TRBD2. This TCR came from a woman aged 80 or over with active or convalescent COVID-19. The CDR3 spells CASSPTQRASGDINEQFF. The CDR3, as DNA: TGTGCCAGCAGCCCCACTCAGAGGGCTAGCGGGGACATCAATGAGCAGTTCTTC.